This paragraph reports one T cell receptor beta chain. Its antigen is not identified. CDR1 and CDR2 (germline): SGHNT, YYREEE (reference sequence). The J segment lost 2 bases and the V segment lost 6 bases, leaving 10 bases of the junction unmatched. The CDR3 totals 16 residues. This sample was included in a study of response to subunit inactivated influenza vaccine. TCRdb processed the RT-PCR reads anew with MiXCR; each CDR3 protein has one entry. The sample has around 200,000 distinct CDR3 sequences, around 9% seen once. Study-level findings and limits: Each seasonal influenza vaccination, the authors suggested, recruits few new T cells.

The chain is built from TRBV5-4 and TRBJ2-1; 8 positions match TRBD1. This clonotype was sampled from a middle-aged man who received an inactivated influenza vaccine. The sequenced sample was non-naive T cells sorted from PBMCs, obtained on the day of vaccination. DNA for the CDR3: TGTGCCAGCAATCCTACCGGGACAGGTCCCTACAATGAGCAGTTCTTC. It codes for CASNPTGTGPYNEQFF.